There are a few counts of the clone carrying this T cell receptor (beta chain). Trimming cost V 7 bases and J 5 bases; bases outside gene matches: 4. The germline V gene encodes CDR1 MDHEN and CDR2 SYDVKM. This CDR3 region has 13 residues. These data originate in a study of blood T cells in healthy people across ages. Each sample gave at least 7 million isolated PBMCs. Through a sample-barcoded 5' primer and a J-beta primer mix, a second PCR was run for roughly 6 to 11 cycles. TCRdb called the 5' RACE reads again in MiXCR, with one record for every CDR3 protein. The top ten clones hold around 15% of a sample with 850,000 or so distinct CDR3 sequences, more than 25% of them seen once.

Sequenced sample: blood. The clonotype comes from a woman at least 80 years old in good health. The chain has TRBV28 and TRBJ1-5, with 8 bases that match TRBD1. CDR3 sequence reads: CASKQGAHQPQHF. The CDR3 DNA reads as TGTGCCAGCAAGCAGGGGGCTCATCAGCCCCAGCATTTT.